This T cell receptor beta chain was found in a study of human T cells and chemical hapten exposure (dated by TCRdb to 2020 to 2022). Looking at the study overall: For sensitization, 2% DPC in acetone was applied to a 2 cm by 2 cm area of upper inner arm skin. Throughout the roughly 24-week study period, patients were also given weekly therapeutic DPC doses on the scalp. Patch testing on the upper back used Finn chambers containing 0.01% DPC, with scoring done after 6 days according to International Contact Dermatitis Research Group standards. Most of the patients in the cohort were female, and the cohort covered alopecia areata with under or over 50% scalp involvement, alopecia totalis and alopecia universalis. Libraries were pooled for sequencing, and variation in per-sample TCR yields was attributed mainly to small differences in library volumes within the pool. In alopecia patients, the study followed how the peripheral blood TCR repertoire changed in vivo over primary and secondary sensitization to diphenylcyclopropenone (DPC), a hapten. Blood was sampled from patients pre-sensitization (week 0) and at 2, 6 and about 24 weeks after DPC sensitization. About 28 alopecia patients gave blood for TCR sequencing at one to four time points (pre-sensitization, 2, 6 and 24 weeks).

This clonotype has ten or more counts. Its target antigen remains unknown. The input lacks base qualities; no much larger clone sits a single base away. The intended sense of this specimen's time point label: patch test 3, about 24 weeks after DPC sensitization. What the treatment or condition label conveys for this sample: therapeutic diphenylcyclopropenone sensitization with weekly scalp DPC. At every patch-test visit, the blood draw took place before the patch test was put on. To be eligible, patients had to be aged 18 to 70, diagnosed with alopecia and judged suitable for DPC therapy, while pregnant patients were excluded. Total RNA was extracted from unfractionated whole blood that had been collected in Tempus Blood RNA tubes. Broader findings and caveats from the paper: Significantly more large CDR3 similarity clusters were formed by expanded TCRs than by pre-sensitization or healthy control sets, consistent with antigen-driven responses. Because all patients had alopecia, a presumed autoimmune disease, the immune response of the patients might differ from that of healthy individuals. DPC sensitization did not change how many TCRs were above 1 in 1000 frequency, and no evidence was found of alterations in global repertoire structure. Patch test score was positively correlated with the number of PT1 expanded TCRs, with significance at thresholds 8, 16 and 32 but not at 4. After repeated subsampling, the strength of the expansion versus patch-test correlation and the threshold at which it became significant changed.

The method behind the library was RACE. TCRdb lists the instrument as NextSeq 500. Library preparation attached unique molecular identifiers to individual cDNA molecules for quantitative, reproducible TCR counting. For every blood RNA sample, sequencing covered both the TCR alpha and TCR beta chains. In the authors' own workflow: The median number of TCRs per sample was around 96,000, ranging from about 20,000 to 690,600. The Decombinator software suite was used to annotate V, J and CDR3 in the TCR reads. For the PS versus PT1 abundance plots, all samples were subsampled to the same number of TCRs (28,000). TCRs were defined as expanded if absent before sensitization and observed at least eight times at the 2-week time point. TCRdb trimmed the raw reads at Q25, called clones with MiXCR and kept productive beta chains. One record per CDR3 amino acid sequence lists the most common genes and DNA. The V and J calls were determined by TCRdb, not by the authors. A total of some 79,000 distinct CDR3 sequences appear in this sample, about a tenth of them only once. Clones ranked in the top ten supply about 3.5% of the sample.

The CDR3, from cysteine to phenylalanine, totals 15 residues. CDR3 DNA is the only sequence kept; it has 45 bases, read in frame from the first base. The germline V and J ends show losses of 6 bases and 3 bases respectively, and no gene match explains 9 bases of the junction. The germline V gene encodes CDR1 MNHNY and CDR2 SVGAGI (reference sequence). Source: whole blood, taken in connection with sensitization to the hapten diphenylcyclopropenone (DPC). This clonotype was sampled from a woman aged 50 to 65 with alopecia areata. Some clones in this sample may be carry-over from other donors' samples. The sequence links TRBV6-6 to TRBJ2-5, with 8 central nucleotides matching TRBD1. The bases are TGTGCCAGCAGGGATCGAGGACAGGGTGAAGAGACCCAGTACTTC. This yields the protein CASRDRGQGEETQYF.